The 4 T cell receptor beta chains listed next were all sequenced from one sample in a study of T-cell reconstitution after alpha-beta-depleted transplantation in children. Preparation of the TCRbeta library used unique molecular identifiers. TCRdb fed the PCR reads into MiXCR, producing one record per CDR3 protein. The sample has about 580,000 distinct CDR3 sequences, 25% to 30% seen once; the top ten hold just over 35%. The starting material was PBMCs, obtained before TCRalphabeta/CD19-depleted stem cell transplant. The receptors here all came from a boy under two years old with Wiskott-Aldrich syndrome, due to receive a stem cell transplant.

The table lists this clonotype with a few counts. The chain combines TRBV12-3 or TRBV12-4 with TRBJ2-7, with D unresolved. The CDR3 totals 13 residues. V was cut by 3 bases and J by 6 bases, with 12 bases left in between. CDR3 sequence (DNA): TGTGCCAGCAGTTTCCAAGAGTTAGGCGAGCAGTACTTC. It specifies CASSFQELGEQYF.

This chain joins TRBV5-1 and TRBJ1-1; D is undetermined. The CDR3 consists of 15 residues. Trimming shortened V by 4 bases and J by 1 base, and 14 bases separated the two germline ends. Germline V gene sequence: CDR1 SGHRS, CDR2 YFSETQ. As DNA, the CDR3 is TGCGCCAGCAGCCCGGCGCGGTTCGAGAACACTGAAGCTTTCTTT. It codes for CASSPARFENTEAFF.

The V and J genes are TRBV14 and TRBJ2-1; 9 bases are a match to TRBD2. CDR1 is SGHDN, CDR2 FVKESK, per germline. The CDR3 is 17 amino acids. V lost 3 bases, J lost 2 bases, and 8 bases stayed unmatched. In nucleotides, the CDR3 is TGTGCCAGCAGCCAGGCGGGGGGGACACAAACCTACAATGAGCAGTTCTTC. Amino acids: CASSQAGGTQTYNEQFF. Full variable domain (outside the CDR3, taken from reference TRBV14 and TRBJ2-1): EAGVTQFPSHSVIEKGQTVTLRCDPISGHDNLYWYRRVMGKEIKFLLHFVKESKQDESGMPNNRFLAERTGGTYSTLKVQPAELEDSGVYFCASSQAGGTQTYNEQFFGPGTRLTVL.

J is TRBJ1-2 and V is TRBV7-9; D unresolved. Germline V CDR1 and CDR2: SEHNR, FQNEAQ (reference sequence). The germline V and J ends were trimmed by 2 bases and 3 bases, with 10 bases remaining between them. CDR3 length: 14 amino acids. CDR3 loop: CASSLTASYYGYTF. The CDR3 nucleotides read TGTGCCAGCAGCTTAACGGCCTCCTACTATGGCTACACCTTC.